Presented here are 21 T cell receptor beta chains from one specimen sequenced in a study of control samples from healthy donors and cancer patients. TCRdb's copy holds only in-frame clones and misses some; the assay was immunoSEQ multiplex PCR. The table records about 39,000 clones, approximately 82% of them present only once. Sequencing was performed on blood. These receptors were collected from a man aged 60 to 69 in good health.

The chain combines TRBV7-3 with TRBJ1-1; D unclear. This CDR3 contains 14 residues. V lost 5 bases and J lost 1, with 11 bases in between. Germline V gives CDR1 SGHTA, CDR2 FQGTGA. CDR3 in DNA: TGTGCCAGCAGCGCTGGGGTGCGGAACACTGAAGCTTTCTTT. Encoded protein: CASSAGVRNTEAFF.

V and J are TRBV16 and TRBJ1-1; D is ambiguous. Germline V gene data show CDR1 as KGHSY and CDR2 as FQNENV. Deletions cut 4 bases from V and 2 bases from J, with 17 bases between. The CDR3 is 16 residues long. The CDR3 sequence is CASSPQVLKVNTEAFF. The CDR3 nucleotides read TGTGCCAGCAGCCCCCAGGTACTTAAAGTTAACACTGAAGCTTTCTTT.

In DNA form, the CDR3 reads TGTGCCAGCAGGGGGAGTCCTGAAGCTTTCTTT. Protein sequence: CASRGSPEAFF. The J gene is TRBJ1-1, the V gene TRBV7-2; D is ambiguous. The CDR3 is 11 residues long. Germline V gives CDR1 SGHTA, CDR2 FQGNSA. Trimming stripped 6 bases from V and 6 bases from J, with 8 bases between.

This clone was counted once. The J gene is TRBJ1-1, the V gene TRBV29-1; 7 bases map to TRBD1. Germline lookup yields CDR1 SQVTM and CDR2 ANQGSEA. V shed 7 bases, J shed 2 bases, and the junction held 19 bases outside the gene matches. The CDR3 covers 17 residues. CDR3 sequence (DNA): TGCAGCGCGGCGAAATCGACAGCAGGGGGGCACAACACTGAAGCTTTCTTT. Translation gives CSAAKSTAGGHNTEAFF.

The V gene is TRBV19, the J gene TRBJ1-5; tentative D call: TRBD1 (5 bases). The CDR3 loop spans 15 amino acids. The V end lost 6 bases, the J end lost 4 bases, and 16 bases lay between the germline ends. Germline V lookup: CDR1 LNHDA, CDR2 SQIVND (reference sequence). CDR3 bases: TGTGCCAGTAGACGGGGCGAAGACAGAAATCAGCCCCAGCATTTT. The encoded protein is CASRRGEDRNQPQHF.

The V gene is TRBV21-1, the J gene TRBJ1-1; the table's D call, TRBD1, has no DNA check behind it. TRBV21-1 counts as a pseudogene. This CDR3 is 17 amino acids long. Here the CDR3 DNA reads TGTGCCAGCAGCAAAGCTTGGACAGATAGAATGAACACTGAAGCTTTCTTT. Protein product: CASSKAWTDRMNTEAFF.

The J gene is TRBJ1-4, the V gene TRBV11-2; D gene unclear. V gave up 2 bases and J gave up 5 bases, with 18 bases separating them. The germline V gene encodes CDR1 SGHAT and CDR2 FQNNGV. This CDR3 has 17 residues. The CDR3: CASSLRSNSHLNEKLFF. The CDR3 nucleotides read TGTGCCAGCAGCTTAAGGTCGAACAGCCACCTAAATGAAAAACTGTTTTTT.

The chain recombines TRBV7-3 with TRBJ2-2; the D gene is possibly TRBD2 (5 bases). This CDR3 region has 16 residues. Trimming shortened V by 4 bases and J by 2 bases, and 14 bases separated the two germline ends. The V gene's germline CDR1 is SGHTA and CDR2 FQGTGA. DNA of the CDR3: TGTGCCAGCAGCTCCCAAGCCGGGATCAACACCGGGGAGCTGTTTTTT. Protein sequence: CASSSQAGINTGELFF. Using reference TRBV7-3 and TRBJ2-2 for the parts outside the CDR3, the full variable domain is GAGVSQTPSNKVTEKGKYVELRCDPISGHTALYWYRQSLGQGPEFLIYFQGTGAADDSGLPNDRFFAVRPEGSVSTLKIQRTERGDSAVYLCASSSQAGINTGELFFGEGSRLTVL.

This chain uses TRBV6-2 or TRBV6-3 with TRBJ2-5; 11 positions match TRBD2. This CDR3 region has 18 residues. Germline V gene lookup returns CDR1 MNHEY and CDR2 SVGEGT. Trimming at V came to 0 bases and at J to 2 bases, leaving 8 bases not matched to a gene. CDR3 protein: CASSYSLLAGGKQETQYF. The DNA for the CDR3 is TGTGCCAGCAGTTACTCGCTCCTAGCGGGGGGTAAACAAGAGACCCAGTACTTC.

The CDR3 DNA is TGCGCCAGCAGCTTGGGAGGAAGCGAGCAGTACTTC. This gives the protein CASSLGGSEQYF. This rearrangement joins TRBV5-1 to TRBJ2-7; D ambiguous. Germline CDR1 reads SGHRS; CDR2 reads YFSETQ. Trimming removed 0 bases from V and 6 bases from J, with 7 bases in between. The CDR3 is 12 residues long.

Concerning this clone itself: The same CDR3 is also encoded by other DNA sequences in this sample. The chain couples TRBV19 to TRBJ1-5; tentative D call: TRBD1 (5 bases). CDR3 length equals 16 residues. Germline lookup yields CDR1 LNHDA and CDR2 SQIVND (reference sequence). The V end lost 9 bases, the J end lost 0 bases, and 18 bases lay between the germline ends. The CDR3 loop is CASSDRIFDSNQPQHF. In DNA, the CDR3 is TGTGCCAGCAGTGACAGAATCTTTGATAGCAATCAGCCCCAGCATTTT.

DNA of the CDR3: TGTGCCTGGAGTTCTTCACGACAGGGTAGAGGCTACACCTTC. It is translated as CAWSSSRQGRGYTF. The chain has TRBV30 and TRBJ1-2; 7 bases line up with TRBD1. CDR3 length: 14 amino acids. The J segment lost 8 bases and the V segment lost 2 bases, leaving 11 bases of the junction unmatched. Germline CDR1 reads GTSNPN; CDR2 reads SVGIG (reference sequence).

This chain connects TRBV4-1 to TRBJ1-1, with 7 nucleotides matching TRBD1. The germline V gene encodes CDR1 MGHRA and CDR2 YSYEKL. V shed 4 bases and J 4 bases; nucleotides not matched to a gene: 9. The CDR3 sequence is 15 residues long. The CDR3 spells CASSRRDRDGTEAFF. The CDR3 DNA reads as TGCGCCAGCAGCCGGAGAGACAGGGATGGCACTGAAGCTTTCTTT.

This clone has just one count. The chain recombines TRBV3-1 (or the pseudogene TRBV3-2) with TRBJ1-4, with TRBD1 as a possible D gene (5 bases). The CDR3 spans 15 residues. Trimming removed 1 base at V and 7 bases at J, with 13 bases between. Germline CDR1 is LGHDT and CDR2 is YNNKEL (reference sequence). The CDR3 sequence is CASSQGRTGGEKLFF. The CDR3 DNA follows: TGTGCCAGCAGCCAAGGACGGACGGGGGGTGAAAAACTGTTTTTT.

The V and J genes are TRBV10-3 and TRBJ1-1, with D tentatively TRBD1 (6 bases). CDR3 size: 15 residues. Germline assignment: CDR1 ENHRY and CDR2 SYGVKD. The V and J ends lost 0 bases and 10 bases respectively, with 18 bases between them. This CDR3 is CAISESAEILGGAFF. The CDR3 bases are TGTGCCATCAGTGAGTCGGCGGAAATCCTAGGGGGAGCTTTCTTT.

Written as DNA, the CDR3 is TGTGCCAGGGGGAGGGAATCTACTGGCTACACCTTC. This encodes CARGRESTGYTF. The J gene is TRBJ1-2, the V gene TRBV2; no clear D gene. The V end was cut by 9 bases, the J end by 7 bases, with 15 bases between. This CDR3 has 12 residues. Germline V gene sequence: CDR1 SNHLY, CDR2 FYNNEI.

This chain joins TRBV28 and TRBJ1-6; tentatively, D is TRBD1 (5 bases). Germline V CDR1 and CDR2: MDHEN, SYDVKM. V lost 6 bases and J lost 10, with 13 bases in between. The CDR3 runs to 13 residues. CDR3 sequence reads: CASRDSAGSPLHF. The CDR3 nucleotides read TGTGCCAGCAGAGACAGTGCGGGGTCACCCCTCCACTTT.

The rearrangement uses TRBV5-4 and TRBJ1-1; TRBD1 matches 8 bases. Germline V gene sequence: CDR1 SGHNT, CDR2 YYREEE (reference sequence). V shed 2 bases and J 0 bases; nucleotides not matched to a gene: 12. This CDR3 is built from 18 residues. CDR3 sequence reads: CASSLRADRDLMNTEAFF. The CDR3 DNA reads as TGTGCCAGCAGCTTAAGGGCGGACAGGGACCTGATGAACACTGAAGCTTTCTTT.

This rearrangement joins TRBV5-4 to TRBJ2-2; 8 nucleotides agree with TRBD2. Germline CDR1 reads SGHNT; CDR2 reads YYREEE (reference sequence). After removal of 4 bases from V and 3 bases from J, the junction contained 5 bases not matched to a gene. This CDR3 region has 15 residues. The CDR3 region has the DNA TGTGCCAGCAGCCTGGCACTAGCGGACACCGGGGAGCTGTTTTTT. Amino acids: CASSLALADTGELFF.

The rearrangement uses TRBV3-1 (or the pseudogene TRBV3-2) and TRBJ2-7, with TRBD2 matching 11 bases. The V gene end was trimmed by 2 bases and the J gene end by 3 bases; junction bases not matched to a gene: 3. The CDR3 is 15 amino acids. Germline values: CDR1 LGHDT, CDR2 YNNKEL (reference sequence). Here the CDR3 reads CASSQLAGGSYEQYF. DNA of the CDR3: TGTGCCAGCAGCCAATTAGCGGGAGGGAGCTACGAGCAGTACTTC.

The rearrangement joins TRBV29-1 to TRBJ1-2, with D possibly TRBD1 on 5 matching bases. V was cut by 5 bases and J by 3 bases, with 13 bases left in between. Germline values: CDR1 SQVTM, CDR2 ANQGSEA. The CDR3 covers 13 residues. The CDR3 nucleotides read TGCAGCGTTAAAACAGGCTCATACTATGGCTACACCTTC. Amino acids: CSVKTGSYYGYTF.